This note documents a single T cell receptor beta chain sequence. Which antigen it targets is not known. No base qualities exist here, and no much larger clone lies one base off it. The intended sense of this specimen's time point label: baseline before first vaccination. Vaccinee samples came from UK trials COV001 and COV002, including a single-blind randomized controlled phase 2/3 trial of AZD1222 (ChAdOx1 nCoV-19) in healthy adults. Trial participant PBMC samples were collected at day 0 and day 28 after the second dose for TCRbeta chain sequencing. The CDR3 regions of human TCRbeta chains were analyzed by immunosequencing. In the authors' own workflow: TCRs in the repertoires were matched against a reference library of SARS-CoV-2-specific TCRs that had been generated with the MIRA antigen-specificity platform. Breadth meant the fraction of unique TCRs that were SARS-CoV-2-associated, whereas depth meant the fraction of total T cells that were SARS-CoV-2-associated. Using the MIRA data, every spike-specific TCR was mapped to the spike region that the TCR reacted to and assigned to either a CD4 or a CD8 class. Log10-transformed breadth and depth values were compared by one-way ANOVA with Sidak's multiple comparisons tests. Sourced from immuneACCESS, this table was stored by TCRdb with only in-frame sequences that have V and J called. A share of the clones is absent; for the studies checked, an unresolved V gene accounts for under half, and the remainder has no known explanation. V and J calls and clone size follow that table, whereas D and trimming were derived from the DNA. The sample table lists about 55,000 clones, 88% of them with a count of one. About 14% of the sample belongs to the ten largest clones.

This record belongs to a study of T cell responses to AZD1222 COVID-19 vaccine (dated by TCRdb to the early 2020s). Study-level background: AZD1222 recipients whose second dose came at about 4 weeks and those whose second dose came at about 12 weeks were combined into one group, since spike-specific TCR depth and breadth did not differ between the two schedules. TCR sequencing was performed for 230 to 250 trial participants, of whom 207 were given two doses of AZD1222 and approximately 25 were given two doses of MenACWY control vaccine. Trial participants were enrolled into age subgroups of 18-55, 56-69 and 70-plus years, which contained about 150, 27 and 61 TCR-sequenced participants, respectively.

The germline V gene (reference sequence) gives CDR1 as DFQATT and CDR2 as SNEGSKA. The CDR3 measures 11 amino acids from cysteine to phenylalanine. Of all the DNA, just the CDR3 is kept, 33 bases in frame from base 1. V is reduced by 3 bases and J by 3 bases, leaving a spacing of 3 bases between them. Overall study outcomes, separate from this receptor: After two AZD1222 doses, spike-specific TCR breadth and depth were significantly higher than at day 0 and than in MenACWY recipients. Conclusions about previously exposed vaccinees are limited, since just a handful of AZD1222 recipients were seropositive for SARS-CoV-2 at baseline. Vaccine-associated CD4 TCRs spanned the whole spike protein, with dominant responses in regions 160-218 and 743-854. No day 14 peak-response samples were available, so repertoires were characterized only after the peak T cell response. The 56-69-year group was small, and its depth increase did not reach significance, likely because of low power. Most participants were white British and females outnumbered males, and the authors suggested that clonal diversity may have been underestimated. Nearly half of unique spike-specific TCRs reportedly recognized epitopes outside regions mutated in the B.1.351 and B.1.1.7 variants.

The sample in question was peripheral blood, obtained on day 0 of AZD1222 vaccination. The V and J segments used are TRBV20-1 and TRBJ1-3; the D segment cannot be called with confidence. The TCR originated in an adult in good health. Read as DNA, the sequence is TGCAGTGCTAGGGGTGGAAACACCATATATTTT. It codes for CSARGGNTIYF.